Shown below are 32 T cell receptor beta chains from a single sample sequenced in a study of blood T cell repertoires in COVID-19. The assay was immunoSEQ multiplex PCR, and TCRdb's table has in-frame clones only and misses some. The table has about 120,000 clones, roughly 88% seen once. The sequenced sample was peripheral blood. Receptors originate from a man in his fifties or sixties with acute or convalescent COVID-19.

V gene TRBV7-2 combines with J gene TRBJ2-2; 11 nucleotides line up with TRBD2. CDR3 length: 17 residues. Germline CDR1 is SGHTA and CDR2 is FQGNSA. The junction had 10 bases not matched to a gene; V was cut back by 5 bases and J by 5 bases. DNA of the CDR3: TGTGCCAGCAGCCCTACAACTAGCGGGAGAGGGACCGGGGAGCTGTTTTTT. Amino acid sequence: CASSPTTSGRGTGELFF. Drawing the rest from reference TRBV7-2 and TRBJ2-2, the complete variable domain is GAGVSQSPSNKVTEKGKDVELRCDPISGHTALYWYRQSLGQGLEFLIYFQGNSAPDKSGLPSDRFSAERTGGSVSTLTIQRTQQEDSAVYLCASSPTTSGRGTGELFFGEGSRLTVL.

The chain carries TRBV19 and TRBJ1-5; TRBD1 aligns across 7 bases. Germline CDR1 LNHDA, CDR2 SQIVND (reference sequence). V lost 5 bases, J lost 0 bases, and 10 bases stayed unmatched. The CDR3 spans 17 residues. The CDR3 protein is CASSPYLRGSSNQPQHF. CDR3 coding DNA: TGTGCCAGTAGTCCCTATCTCAGGGGGTCTAGCAATCAGCCCCAGCATTTT.

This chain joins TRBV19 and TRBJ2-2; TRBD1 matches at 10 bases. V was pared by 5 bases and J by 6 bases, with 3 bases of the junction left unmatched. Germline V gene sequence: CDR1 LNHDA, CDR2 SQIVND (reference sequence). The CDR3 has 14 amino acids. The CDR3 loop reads CASSPDRGAGELFF. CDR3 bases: TGTGCCAGTAGTCCGGACAGGGGGGCCGGGGAGCTGTTTTTT.

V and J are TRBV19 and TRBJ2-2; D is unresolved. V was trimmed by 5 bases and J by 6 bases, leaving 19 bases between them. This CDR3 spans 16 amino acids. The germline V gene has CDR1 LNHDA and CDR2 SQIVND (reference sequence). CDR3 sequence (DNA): TGTGCCAGTAGTCCGCGTCGCGGCCCCGAACCCGGGGAGCTGTTTTTT. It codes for CASSPRRGPEPGELFF.

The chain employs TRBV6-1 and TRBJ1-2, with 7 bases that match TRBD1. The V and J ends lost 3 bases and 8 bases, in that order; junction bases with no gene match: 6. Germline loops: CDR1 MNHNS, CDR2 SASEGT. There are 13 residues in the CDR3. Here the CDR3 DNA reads TGTGCCAGCAGTGAGACAGGGTCTTGGGGCTACACCTTC. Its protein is CASSETGSWGYTF.

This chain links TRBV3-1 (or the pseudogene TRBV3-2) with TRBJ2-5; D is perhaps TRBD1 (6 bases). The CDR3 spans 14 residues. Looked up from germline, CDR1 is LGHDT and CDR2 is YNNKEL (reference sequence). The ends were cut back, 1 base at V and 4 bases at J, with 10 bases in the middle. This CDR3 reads CASSQGDRRETQYF. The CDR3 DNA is TGTGCCAGCAGCCAAGGAGACAGGAGAGAGACCCAGTACTTC.

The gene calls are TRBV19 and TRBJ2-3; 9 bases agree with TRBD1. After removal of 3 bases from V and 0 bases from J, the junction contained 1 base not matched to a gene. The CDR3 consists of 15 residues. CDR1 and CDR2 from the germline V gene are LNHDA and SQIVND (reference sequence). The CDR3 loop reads CASSIDRGSTDTQYF. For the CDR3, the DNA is TGTGCCAGTAGTATCGACAGGGGGAGCACAGATACGCAGTATTTT.

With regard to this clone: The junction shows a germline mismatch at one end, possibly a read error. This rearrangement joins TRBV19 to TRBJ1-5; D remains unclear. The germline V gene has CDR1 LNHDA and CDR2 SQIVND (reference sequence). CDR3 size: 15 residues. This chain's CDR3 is CASSISLYSDQPQHF. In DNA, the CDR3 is TGTGCCAGTAGTATCTCTCTGTATAGCGATCAGCCCCAGCATTTT.

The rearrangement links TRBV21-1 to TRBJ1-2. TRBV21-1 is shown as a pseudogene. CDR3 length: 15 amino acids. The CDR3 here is CASILNGGVPYGYTF. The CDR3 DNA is TGTGCCAGCATCCTAAATGGGGGGGTTCCCTATGGCTACACCTTC.

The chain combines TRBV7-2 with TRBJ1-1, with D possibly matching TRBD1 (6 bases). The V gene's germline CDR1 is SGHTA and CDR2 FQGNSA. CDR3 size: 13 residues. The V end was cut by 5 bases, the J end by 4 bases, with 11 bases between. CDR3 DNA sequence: TGTGCCAGCAGCCAGACCAGGGGCACTGAAGCTTTCTTT. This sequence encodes CASSQTRGTEAFF.

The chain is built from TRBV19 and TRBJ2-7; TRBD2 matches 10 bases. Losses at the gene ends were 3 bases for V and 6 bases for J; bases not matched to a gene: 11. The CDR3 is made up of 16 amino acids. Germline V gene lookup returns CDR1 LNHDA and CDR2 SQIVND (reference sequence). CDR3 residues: CASSIPRLAGPIEQYF. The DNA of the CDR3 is TGTGCCAGTAGTATCCCAAGACTAGCGGGCCCTATCGAGCAGTACTTC.

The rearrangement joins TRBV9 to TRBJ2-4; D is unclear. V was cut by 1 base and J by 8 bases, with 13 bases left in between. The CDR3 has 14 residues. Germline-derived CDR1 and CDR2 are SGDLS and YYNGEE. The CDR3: CASSVWVLEYIQYF. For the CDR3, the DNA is TGTGCCAGCAGCGTATGGGTTCTAGAGTACATTCAGTACTTC.

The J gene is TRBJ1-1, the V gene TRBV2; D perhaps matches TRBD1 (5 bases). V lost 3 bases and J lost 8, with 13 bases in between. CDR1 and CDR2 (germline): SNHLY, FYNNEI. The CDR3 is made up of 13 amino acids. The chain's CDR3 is CASSDKWAGEAFF. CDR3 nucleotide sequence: TGTGCCAGCAGTGACAAGTGGGCAGGGGAAGCTTTCTTT. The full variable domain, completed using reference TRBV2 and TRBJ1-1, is EPEVTQTPSHQVTQMGQEVILRCVPISNHLYFYWYRQILGQKVEFLVSFYNNEISEKSEIFDDQFSVERPDGSNFTLKIRSTKLEDSAMYFCASSDKWAGEAFFGQGTRLTVV.

This chain's CDR3 is CATSRVGQLNQPQHF. The CDR3 nucleotides are TGTGCCACCAGCAGAGTCGGACAGCTCAATCAGCCCCAGCATTTT. The chain joins TRBV15 to TRBJ1-5, with D perhaps TRBD1 (6 bases). The germline V gene has CDR1 LNHNV and CDR2 YYDKDF (reference sequence). Deletions cut 1 base from V and 3 bases from J, with 10 bases between. The CDR3 contains 15 residues.

The DNA for the CDR3 is TGTGCCACCCGCACCCGGGACAGCTCCTACAATGAGCAGTTCTTC. Its translation: CATRTRDSSYNEQFF. The chain combines TRBV24-1 with TRBJ2-1; 7 nucleotides agree with TRBD1. Looked up from germline, CDR1 is KGHDR and CDR2 is SFDVKD. Germline trimming cut 9 bases from V and 0 bases from J; bases unmatched to any gene: 7. This CDR3 spans 15 amino acids.

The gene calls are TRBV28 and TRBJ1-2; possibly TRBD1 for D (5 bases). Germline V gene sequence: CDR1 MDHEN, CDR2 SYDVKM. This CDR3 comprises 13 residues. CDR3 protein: CATMLGGVAGYTF. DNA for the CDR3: TGTGCAACCATGCTGGGGGGGGTGGCTGGCTACACCTTC.

CDR3 sequence reads: CASFRLAGGSYEQYF. CDR3 nucleotide sequence: TGTGCCAGCTTTAGACTAGCGGGGGGAAGTTACGAGCAGTACTTC. The chain recombines TRBV6-5 with TRBJ2-7, with 13 bases identical to TRBD2. Germline V CDR1 and CDR2: MNHEY, SVGAGI. Germline trimming cut 8 bases from V and 4 bases from J; bases unmatched to any gene: 8. The CDR3 is 15 amino acids.

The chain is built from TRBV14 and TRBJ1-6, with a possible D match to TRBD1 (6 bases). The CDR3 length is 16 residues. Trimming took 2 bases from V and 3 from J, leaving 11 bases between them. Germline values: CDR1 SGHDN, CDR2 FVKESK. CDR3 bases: TGTGCCAGCAGCCAAATCGGACAGTTCTATAATTCACCCCTCCACTTT. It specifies CASSQIGQFYNSPLHF. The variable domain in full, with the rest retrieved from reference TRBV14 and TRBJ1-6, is EAGVTQFPSHSVIEKGQTVTLRCDPISGHDNLYWYRRVMGKEIKFLLHFVKESKQDESGMPNNRFLAERTGGTYSTLKVQPAELEDSGVYFCASSQIGQFYNSPLHFGNGTRLTVT.

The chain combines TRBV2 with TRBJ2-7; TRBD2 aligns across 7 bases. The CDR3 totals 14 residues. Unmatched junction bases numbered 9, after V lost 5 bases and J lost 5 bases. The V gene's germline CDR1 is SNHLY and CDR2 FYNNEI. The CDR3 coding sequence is TGTGCCAGCAGTCAACAGAAGCTAGCGGACGAGCAGTACTTC. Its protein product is CASSQQKLADEQYF. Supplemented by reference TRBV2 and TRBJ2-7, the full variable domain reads EPEVTQTPSHQVTQMGQEVILRCVPISNHLYFYWYRQILGQKVEFLVSFYNNEISEKSEIFDDQFSVERPDGSNFTLKIRSTKLEDSAMYFCASSQQKLADEQYFGPGTRLTVT.

CDR3 sequence reads: CASSQEVGQGSQPQHF. As DNA, the CDR3 is TGCGCCAGCAGCCAAGAAGTCGGCCAGGGGAGTCAGCCCCAGCATTTT. The chain carries TRBV4-1 and TRBJ1-5; weak D call: TRBD1 (6 bases). Germline assignment: CDR1 MGHRA and CDR2 YSYEKL. CDR3 length equals 16 residues. V lost 0 bases and J 6 bases, leaving 15 bases between the germline ends.

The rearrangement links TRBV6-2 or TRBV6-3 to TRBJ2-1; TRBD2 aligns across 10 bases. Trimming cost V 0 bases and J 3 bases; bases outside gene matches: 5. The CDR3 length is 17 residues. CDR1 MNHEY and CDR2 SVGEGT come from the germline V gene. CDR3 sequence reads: CASSYSFKREGYNEQFF. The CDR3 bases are TGTGCCAGCAGTTACTCTTTTAAGCGGGAGGGCTACAATGAGCAGTTCTTC.

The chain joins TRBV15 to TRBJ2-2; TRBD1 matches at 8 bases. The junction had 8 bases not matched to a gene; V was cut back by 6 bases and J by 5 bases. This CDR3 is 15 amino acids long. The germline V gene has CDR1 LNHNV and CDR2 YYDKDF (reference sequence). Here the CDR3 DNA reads TGTGCCACCAGGTCGACAGGGGTGAGGACCGGGGAGCTGTTTTTT. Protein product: CATRSTGVRTGELFF.

The CDR3 loop reads CASSLRLAGSTDTQYF. CDR3 bases: TGTGCCAGCAGCTTGAGGCTAGCGGGGAGCACAGATACGCAGTATTTT. The chain carries TRBV5-4 and TRBJ2-3, with 9 bases identical to TRBD2. This CDR3 has 16 amino acids. Germline-derived CDR1 and CDR2 are SGHNT and YYREEE (reference sequence). V lost 1 base and J lost 0; bases outside the gene matches: 3.

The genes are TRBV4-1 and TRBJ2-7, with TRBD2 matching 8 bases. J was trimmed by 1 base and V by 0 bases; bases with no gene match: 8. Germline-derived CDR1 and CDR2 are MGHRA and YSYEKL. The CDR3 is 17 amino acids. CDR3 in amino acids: CASSQDLSGVKSYEQYF. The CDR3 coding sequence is TGCGCCAGCAGCCAAGACCTTAGCGGGGTGAAATCCTACGAGCAGTACTTC.

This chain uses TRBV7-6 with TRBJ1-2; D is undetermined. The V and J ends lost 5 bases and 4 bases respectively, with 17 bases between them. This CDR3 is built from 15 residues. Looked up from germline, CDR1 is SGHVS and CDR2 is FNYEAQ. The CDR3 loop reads CASSPGIDLAYGYTF. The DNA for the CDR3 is TGTGCCAGCAGCCCAGGTATAGATCTCGCCTATGGCTACACCTTC.

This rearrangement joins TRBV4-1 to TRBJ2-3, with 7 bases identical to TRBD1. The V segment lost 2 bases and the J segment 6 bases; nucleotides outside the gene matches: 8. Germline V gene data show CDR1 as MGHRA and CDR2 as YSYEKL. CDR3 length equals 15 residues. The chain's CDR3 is CASSQPRQGADTQYF. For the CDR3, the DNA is TGCGCCAGCAGCCAACCCCGACAGGGTGCGGATACGCAGTATTTT.

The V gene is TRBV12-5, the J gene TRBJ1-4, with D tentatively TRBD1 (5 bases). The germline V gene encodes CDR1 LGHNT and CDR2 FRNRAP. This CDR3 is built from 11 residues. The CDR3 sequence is CARALNEKLFF. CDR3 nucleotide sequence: TGTGCCAGGGCCCTTAATGAAAAACTGTTTTTT.

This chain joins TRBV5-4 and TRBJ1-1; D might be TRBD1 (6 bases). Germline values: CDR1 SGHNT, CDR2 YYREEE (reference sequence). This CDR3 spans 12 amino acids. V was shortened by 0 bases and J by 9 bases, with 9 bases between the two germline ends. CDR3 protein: CASSLDRVKAFF. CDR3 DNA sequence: TGTGCCAGCAGCTTGGACAGGGTTAAAGCTTTCTTT.

DNA of the CDR3: TGTGCCACCAGTGACTCCACAGGGGTGAGCACAGATACGCAGTATTTT. It encodes CATSDSTGVSTDTQYF. The chain couples TRBV24-1 to TRBJ2-3, with TRBD1 matching 7 bases. V gave up 4 bases and J gave up 0 bases; unmatched junction bases: 6. This CDR3 has 16 amino acids. Germline CDR1 and CDR2: KGHDR and SFDVKD.

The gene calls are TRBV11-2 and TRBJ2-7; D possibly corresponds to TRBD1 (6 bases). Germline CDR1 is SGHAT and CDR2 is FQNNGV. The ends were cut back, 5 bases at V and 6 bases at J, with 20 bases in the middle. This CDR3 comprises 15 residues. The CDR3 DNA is TGTGCCAGCAGCCTCGTTCGACAGGATGTCTCCGAGCAGTACTTC. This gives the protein CASSLVRQDVSEQYF.

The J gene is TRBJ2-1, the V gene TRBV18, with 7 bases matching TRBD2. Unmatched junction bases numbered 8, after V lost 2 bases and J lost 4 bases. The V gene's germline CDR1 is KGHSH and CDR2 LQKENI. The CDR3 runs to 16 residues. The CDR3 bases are TGTGCCAGCTCACCAATAGGGGAGGGCCGATACAATGAGCAGTTCTTC. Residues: CASSPIGEGRYNEQFF.

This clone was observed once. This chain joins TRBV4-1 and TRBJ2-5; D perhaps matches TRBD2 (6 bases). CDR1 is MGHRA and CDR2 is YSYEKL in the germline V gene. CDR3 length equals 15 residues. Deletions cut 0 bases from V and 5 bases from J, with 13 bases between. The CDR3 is CASSQDDRGTETQYF. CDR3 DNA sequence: TGCGCCAGCAGCCAAGATGACCGGGGGACGGAGACCCAGTACTTC.